This T cell receptor (beta chain) appears in the sequencing data of a study of response to subunit inactivated influenza vaccine. TCRdb independently ran MiXCR on the RT-PCR reads; one entry per CDR3 protein. The sample lists about 620,000 distinct CDR3 sequences; roughly 12% were seen once. Study findings and constraints: Seasonal influenza vaccination, on each occasion, was suggested by the authors to recruit few new T cells.

With 0 bases clipped from V and 5 bases from J, the junction kept 12 bases outside the gene matches. The germline V gene encodes CDR1 DFQATT and CDR2 SNEGSKA (reference sequence). There are 16 residues in the CDR3. A remark on this clonotype: Antigen: not known.

This sample was shared with a second study, whose subject was T cells expressing NK-cell markers. That report adds: Production of TCR beta cDNA relied on 5'RACE template switching with UMIs. Out of eight donors sequenced, seven tested HCMV-seropositive and the remaining one seronegative. Whether expanded NKG2C+ T cell clones recognized HCMV stayed uncertain.

The chain has TRBV20-1 and TRBJ1-2, with TRBD1 identical over 7 bases. The clonotype originates from a man in his forties or fifties who received an inactivated influenza vaccine. The sequenced sample was PBMCs from blood, obtained on the day of vaccination. CDR3 loop: CSARDRWETGWYGYTF. In DNA, the CDR3 is TGCAGTGCTAGAGATAGGTGGGAGACAGGGTGGTATGGCTACACCTTC.